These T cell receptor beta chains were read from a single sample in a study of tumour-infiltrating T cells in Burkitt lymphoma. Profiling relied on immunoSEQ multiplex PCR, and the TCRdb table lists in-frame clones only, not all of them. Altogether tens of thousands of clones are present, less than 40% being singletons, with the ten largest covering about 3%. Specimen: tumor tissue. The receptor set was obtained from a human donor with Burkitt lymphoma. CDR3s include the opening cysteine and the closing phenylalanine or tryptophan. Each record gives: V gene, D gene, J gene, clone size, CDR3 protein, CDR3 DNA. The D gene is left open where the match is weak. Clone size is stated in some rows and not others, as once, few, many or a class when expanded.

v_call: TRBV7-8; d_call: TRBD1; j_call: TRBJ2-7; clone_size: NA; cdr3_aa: CASSSAGQGRSYEQYF; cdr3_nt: TGTGCCAGCAGCTCCGCCGGACAGGGAAGGTCCTACGAGCAGTACTTC
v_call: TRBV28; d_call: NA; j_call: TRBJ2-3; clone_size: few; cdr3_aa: CASSPGKAWTLTDTQYF; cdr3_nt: TGTGCCAGCAGCCCTGGGAAAGCATGGACTCTCACAGATACGCAGTATTTT
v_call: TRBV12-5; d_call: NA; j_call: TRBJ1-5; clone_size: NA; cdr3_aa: CASDEQGSGSNQPQHF; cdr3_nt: TGTGCTAGTGACGAGCAGGGATCAGGGAGCAATCAGCCCCAGCATTTT
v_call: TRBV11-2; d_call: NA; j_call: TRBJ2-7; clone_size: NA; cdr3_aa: CASSLQPYEQYF; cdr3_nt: TGTGCCAGCAGTTTACAGCCCTACGAGCAGTACTTC
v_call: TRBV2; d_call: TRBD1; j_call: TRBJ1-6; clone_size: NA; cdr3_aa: CASRRTGEMSSPLHF; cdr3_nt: TGTGCCAGCAGACGGACAGGGGAGATGAGTTCACCCCTCCACTTT
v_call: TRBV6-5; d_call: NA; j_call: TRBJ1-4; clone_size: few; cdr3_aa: CASRPRGHREKLFF; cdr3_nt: TGTGCCAGCAGACCCAGGGGACACCGTGAAAAACTGTTTTTT
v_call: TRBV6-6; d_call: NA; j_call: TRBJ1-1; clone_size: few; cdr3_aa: CASNYRAEAFF; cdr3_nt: TGTGCCTCAAATTACCGGGCTGAAGCTTTCTTT
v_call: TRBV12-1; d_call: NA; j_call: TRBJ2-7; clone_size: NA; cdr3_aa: CASSLETDQSYEQYF; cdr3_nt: TGTGCCAGCAGCTTGGAGACAGACCAGTCCTACGAGCAGTACTTC
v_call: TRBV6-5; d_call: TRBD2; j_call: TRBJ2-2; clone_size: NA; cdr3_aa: CASSFLTSGGAGELFF; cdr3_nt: TGTGCCAGCAGTTTCTTGACTAGCGGGGGGGCCGGGGAGCTGTTTTTT
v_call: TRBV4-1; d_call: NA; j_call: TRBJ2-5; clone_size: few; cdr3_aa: CASSQVGEVETQYF; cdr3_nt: TGCGCCAGCAGCCAAGTTGGGGAGGTGGAGACCCAGTACTTC
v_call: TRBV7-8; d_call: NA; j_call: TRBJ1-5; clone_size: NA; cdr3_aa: CASSLFDVNQPQHF; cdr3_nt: TGTGCCAGCAGCTTATTTGACGTCAATCAGCCCCAGCATTTT
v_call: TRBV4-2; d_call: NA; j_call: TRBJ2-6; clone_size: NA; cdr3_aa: CASSQVRAGAGANVLTF; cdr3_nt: TGTGCCAGCAGCCAAGTCAGGGCAGGGGCTGGGGCCAACGTCCTGACTTTC
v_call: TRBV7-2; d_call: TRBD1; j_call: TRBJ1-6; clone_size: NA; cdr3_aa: CASSLAQGGSPLHF; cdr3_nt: TGTGCCAGCAGCTTAGCGCAGGGGGGGTCACCCCTCCACTTT
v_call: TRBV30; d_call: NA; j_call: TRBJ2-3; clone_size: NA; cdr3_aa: CAWSVNRLTDTQYF; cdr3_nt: TGTGCCTGGAGTGTGAACCGCCTCACAGATACGCAGTATTTT
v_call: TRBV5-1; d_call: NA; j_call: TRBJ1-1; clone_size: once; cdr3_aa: CASSLEVFGTEAFF; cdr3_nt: TGCGCCAGCAGCTTAGAGGTTTTTGGCACTGAAGCTTTCTTT
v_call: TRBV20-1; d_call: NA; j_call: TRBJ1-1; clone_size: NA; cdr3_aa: CSAPNTEAFF; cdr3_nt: TGCAGTGCCCCGAACACTGAAGCTTTCTTT
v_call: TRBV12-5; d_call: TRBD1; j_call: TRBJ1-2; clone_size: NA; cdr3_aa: CASGRTGAAYGYTF; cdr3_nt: TGTGCTAGTGGGCGGACAGGGGCCGCCTATGGCTACACCTTC
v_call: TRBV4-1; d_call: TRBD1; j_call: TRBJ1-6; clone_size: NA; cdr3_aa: CASSHPRTGGDRSPLHF; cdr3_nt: TGCGCCAGCAGCCACCCCCGGACAGGGGGGGACAGGTCACCCCTCCACTTT
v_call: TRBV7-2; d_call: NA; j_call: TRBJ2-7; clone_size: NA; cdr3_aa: CASSLLSGRSEQYF; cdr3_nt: TGTGCCAGCAGCTTACTGTCCGGCCGGTCCGAGCAGTACTTC
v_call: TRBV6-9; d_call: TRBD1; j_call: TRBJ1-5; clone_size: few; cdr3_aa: CANGTGNNQPQHF; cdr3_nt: TGTGCCAACGGGACAGGGAACAATCAGCCCCAGCATTTT
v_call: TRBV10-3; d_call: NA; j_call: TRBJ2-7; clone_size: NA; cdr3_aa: CAISDFGFDYEQYF; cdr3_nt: TGTGCCATCAGTGATTTTGGTTTCGACTACGAGCAGTACTTC
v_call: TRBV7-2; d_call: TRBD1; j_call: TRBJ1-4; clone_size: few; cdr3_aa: CASSLAPGQGSNEKLFF; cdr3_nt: TGTGCCAGCAGCTTAGCGCCCGGACAGGGATCGAATGAAAAACTGTTTTTT
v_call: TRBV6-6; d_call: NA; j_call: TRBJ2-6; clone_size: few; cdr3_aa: CASSYSESGANVLTF; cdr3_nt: TGTGCCAGCAGTTACTCGGAGTCTGGGGCCAACGTCCTGACTTTC
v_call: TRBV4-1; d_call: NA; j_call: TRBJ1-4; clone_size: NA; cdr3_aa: CASSRGPLGEKLFF; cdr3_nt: TGCGCCAGCAGCAGGGGACCCCTCGGGGAAAAACTGTTTTTT
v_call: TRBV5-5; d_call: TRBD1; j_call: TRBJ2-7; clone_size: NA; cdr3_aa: CASSRQGPYEQYF; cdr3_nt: TGTGCCAGCAGCAGACAGGGGCCCTACGAGCAGTACTTC
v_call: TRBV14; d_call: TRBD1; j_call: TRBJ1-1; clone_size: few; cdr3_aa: CASSPGQGIEAFF; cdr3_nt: TGTGCCAGCAGCCCGGGACAGGGGATTGAAGCTTTCTTT
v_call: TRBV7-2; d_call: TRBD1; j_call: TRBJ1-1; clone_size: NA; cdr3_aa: CASSPVQGGVTEAFF; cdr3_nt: TGTGCCAGCAGCCCCGTACAGGGGGGTGTCACTGAAGCTTTCTTT
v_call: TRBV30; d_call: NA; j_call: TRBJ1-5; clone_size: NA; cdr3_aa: CAWTPGGGENRKQPQHF; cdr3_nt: TGTGCCTGGACCCCGGGCGGCGGGGAGAATAGGAAACAGCCCCAGCATTTT
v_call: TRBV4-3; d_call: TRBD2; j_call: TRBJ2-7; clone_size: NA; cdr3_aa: CASSQSAPGTIYEQYF; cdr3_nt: TGCGCCAGCAGCCAATCTGCTCCCGGGACTATCTACGAGCAGTACTTC
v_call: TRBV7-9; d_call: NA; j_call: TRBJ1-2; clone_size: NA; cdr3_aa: CASSPGQSYGYTF; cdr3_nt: TGTGCCAGCAGCCCCGGACAGTCGTATGGCTACACCTTC
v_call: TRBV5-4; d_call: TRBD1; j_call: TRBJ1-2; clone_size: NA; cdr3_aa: CASSSNRGGYTF; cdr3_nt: TGTGCCAGCAGCTCGAACAGGGGTGGCTACACCTTC
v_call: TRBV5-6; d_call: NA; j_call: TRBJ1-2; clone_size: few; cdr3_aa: CASSLDKYGYTF; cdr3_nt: TGTGCCAGCAGCCTTGACAAGTACGGCTACACCTTC
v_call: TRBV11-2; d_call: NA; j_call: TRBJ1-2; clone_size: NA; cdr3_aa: CASSSSGGIDGYTF; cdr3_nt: TGTGCCAGCAGCTCCTCGGGAGGGATCGATGGCTACACCTTC
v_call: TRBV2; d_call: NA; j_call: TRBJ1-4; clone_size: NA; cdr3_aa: CASRGVKLFF; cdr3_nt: TGTGCCAGCAGAGGGGTAAAACTGTTTTTT
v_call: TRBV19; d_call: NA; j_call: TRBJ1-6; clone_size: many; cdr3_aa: CASSISPQGGNSPLHF; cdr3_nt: TGTGCCAGTAGTATATCTCCCCAGGGTGGAAATTCACCCCTCCACTTT
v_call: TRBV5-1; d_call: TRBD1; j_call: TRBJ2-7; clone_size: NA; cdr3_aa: CASGPGTGGGEQYF; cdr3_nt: TGCGCCAGCGGCCCAGGGACAGGGGGCGGCGAGCAGTACTTC
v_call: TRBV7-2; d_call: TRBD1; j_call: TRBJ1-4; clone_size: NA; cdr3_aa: CASSGTANEKLFF; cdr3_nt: TGTGCCAGCTCCGGGACAGCGAATGAAAAACTGTTTTTT
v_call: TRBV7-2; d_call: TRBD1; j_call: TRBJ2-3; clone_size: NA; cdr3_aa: CASKTGVRTDTQYF; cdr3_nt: TGTGCCAGCAAAACAGGGGTGCGCACAGATACGCAGTATTTT
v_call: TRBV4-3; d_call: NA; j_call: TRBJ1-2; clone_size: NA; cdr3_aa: CASSQDRNKGGYTF; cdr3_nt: TGCGCCAGCAGCCAAGACAGGAATAAGGGTGGCTACACCTTC
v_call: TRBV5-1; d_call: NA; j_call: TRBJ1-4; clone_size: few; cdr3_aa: CASSIDRQYEKLFF; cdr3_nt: TGCGCCAGCAGCATAGACAGGCAGTATGAAAAACTGTTTTTT
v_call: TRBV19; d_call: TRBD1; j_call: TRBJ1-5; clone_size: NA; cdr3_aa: CASSMGDPTGFSNQPQHF; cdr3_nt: TGTGCCAGTAGTATGGGAGACCCGACAGGGTTCAGCAATCAGCCCCAGCATTTT